This T cell receptor (beta chain) appears in the sequencing data of a study of CD8 T cells in Susac syndrome. Regarding the study as a whole: Acknowledgment was made by the study that its TCR sequencing and HLA analysis involved a relatively small number of individuals.

With respect to this clonotype: Its antigen is undetermined.

Reverse transcription of roughly 0.5 to 1 ug RNA was performed with random hexamers. Coverage of TCR beta CDR3 amplification by immunoSEQ multiplex PCR extended to 54 Vbeta and 13 Jbeta. TCRdb analysed the immunoSEQ multiplex PCR reads with MiXCR anew, one entry per CDR3 protein. The top ten clones hold approximately 0.12% of a sample with roughly 120,000 distinct CDR3 sequences, less than 95% of them seen once. The T cells that were sequenced for TCR beta were CD8+ and CD4+ cells from blood. In contrast to the negatively isolated CD8+ and CD4+ T cells, TEMRA cells were FACS-enriched. The germline V gene encodes CDR1 SQVTM and CDR2 ANQGSEA. V gave up 1 base and J gave up 2 bases, with 9 bases separating them. The CDR3 covers 13 residues.

This receptor was taken from a human donor with multiple sclerosis. The rearrangement joins TRBV29-1 to TRBJ2-7, with D perhaps matching TRBD1 (6 bases). The sample taken for sequencing was CD4+ T cells from PBMCs. The CDR3 DNA follows: TGCAGCGTTGAAGGGGCAGGGGCCTACGAGCAGTACTTC. The encoded protein is CSVEGAGAYEQYF.